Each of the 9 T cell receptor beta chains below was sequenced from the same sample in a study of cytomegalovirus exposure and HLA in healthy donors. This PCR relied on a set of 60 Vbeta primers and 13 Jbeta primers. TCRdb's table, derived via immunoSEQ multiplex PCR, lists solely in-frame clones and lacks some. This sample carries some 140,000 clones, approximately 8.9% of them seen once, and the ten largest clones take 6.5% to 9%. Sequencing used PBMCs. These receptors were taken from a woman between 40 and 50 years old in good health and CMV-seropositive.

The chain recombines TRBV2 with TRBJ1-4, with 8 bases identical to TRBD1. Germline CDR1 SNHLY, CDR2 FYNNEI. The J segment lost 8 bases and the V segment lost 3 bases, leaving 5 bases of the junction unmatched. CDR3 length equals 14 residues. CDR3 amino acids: CASSDGQGAEKLFF. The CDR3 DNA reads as TGTGCCAGCAGTGATGGCCAGGGGGCCGAAAAACTGTTTTTT.

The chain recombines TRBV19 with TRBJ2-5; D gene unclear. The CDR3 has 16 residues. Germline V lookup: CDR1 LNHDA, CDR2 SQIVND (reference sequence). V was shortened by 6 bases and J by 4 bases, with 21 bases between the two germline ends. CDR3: CASSKPQGAVRETQYF. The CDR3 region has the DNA TGTGCCAGTAGCAAACCTCAAGGAGCTGTGAGAGAGACCCAGTACTTC.

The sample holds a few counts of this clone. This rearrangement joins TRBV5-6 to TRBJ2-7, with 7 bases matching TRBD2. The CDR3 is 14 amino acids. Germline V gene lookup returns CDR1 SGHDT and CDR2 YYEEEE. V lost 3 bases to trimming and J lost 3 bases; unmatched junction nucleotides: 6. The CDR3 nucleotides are TGTGCCAGCAGCTCGGGACTAACCTTCTACGAGCAGTACTTC. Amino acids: CASSSGLTFYEQYF. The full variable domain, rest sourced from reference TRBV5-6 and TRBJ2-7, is DAGVTQSPTHLIKTRGQQVTLRCSPKSGHDTVSWYQQALGQGPQFIFQYYEEEERQRGNFPDRFSGHQFPNYSSELNVNALLLGDSALYLCASSSGLTFYEQYFGPGTRLTVT.

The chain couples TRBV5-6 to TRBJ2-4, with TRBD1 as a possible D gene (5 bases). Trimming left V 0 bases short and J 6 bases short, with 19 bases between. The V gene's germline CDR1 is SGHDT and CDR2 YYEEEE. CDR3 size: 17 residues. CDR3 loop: CASSLGLRTTVGNIQYF. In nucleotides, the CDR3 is TGTGCCAGCAGCTTGGGTTTACGGACAACTGTGGGAAACATTCAGTACTTC. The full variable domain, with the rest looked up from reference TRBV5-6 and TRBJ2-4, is DAGVTQSPTHLIKTRGQQVTLRCSPKSGHDTVSWYQQALGQGPQFIFQYYEEEERQRGNFPDRFSGHQFPNYSSELNVNALLLGDSALYLCASSLGLRTTVGNIQYFGAGTRLSVL.

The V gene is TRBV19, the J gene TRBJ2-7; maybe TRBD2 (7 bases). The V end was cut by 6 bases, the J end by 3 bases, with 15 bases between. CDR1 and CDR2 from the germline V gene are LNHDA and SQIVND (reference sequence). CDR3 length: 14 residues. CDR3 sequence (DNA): TGTGCCAGTAGCCACCGGGGGGCTAACTACGAGCAGTACTTC. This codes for CASSHRGANYEQYF. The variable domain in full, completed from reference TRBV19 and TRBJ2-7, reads DGGITQSPKYLFRKEGQNVTLSCEQNLNHDAMYWYRQDPGQGLRLIYYSQIVNDFQKGDIAEGYSVSREKKESFPLTVTSAQKNPTAFYLCASSHRGANYEQYFGPGTRLTVT.

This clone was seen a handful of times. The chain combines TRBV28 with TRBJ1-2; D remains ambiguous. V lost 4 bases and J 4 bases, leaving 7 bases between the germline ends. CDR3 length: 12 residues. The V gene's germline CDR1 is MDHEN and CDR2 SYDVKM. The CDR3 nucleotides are TGTGCCAGCAGTTCGAGGGTCTATGGCTACACCTTC. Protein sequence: CASSSRVYGYTF.

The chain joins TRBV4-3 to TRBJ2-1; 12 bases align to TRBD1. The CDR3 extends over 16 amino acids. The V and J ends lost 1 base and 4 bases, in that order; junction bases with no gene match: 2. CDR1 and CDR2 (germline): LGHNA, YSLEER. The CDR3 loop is CASSQGDRGPYNEQFF. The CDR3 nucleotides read TGCGCCAGCAGCCAAGGGGACAGGGGGCCATACAATGAGCAGTTCTTC.

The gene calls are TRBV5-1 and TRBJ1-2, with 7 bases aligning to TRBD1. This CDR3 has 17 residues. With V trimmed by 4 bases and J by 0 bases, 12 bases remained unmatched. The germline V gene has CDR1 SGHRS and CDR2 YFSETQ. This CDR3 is CASSRQTGDQTNYGYTF. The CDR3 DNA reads TGCGCCAGCAGCAGACAAACAGGGGACCAAACTAACTATGGCTACACCTTC.

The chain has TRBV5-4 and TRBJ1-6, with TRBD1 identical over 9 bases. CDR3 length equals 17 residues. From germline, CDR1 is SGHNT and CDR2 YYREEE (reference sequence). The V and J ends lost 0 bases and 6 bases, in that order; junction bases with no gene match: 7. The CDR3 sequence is CASSLEQGALSNSPLHF. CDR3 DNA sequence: TGTGCCAGCAGCTTGGAACAGGGGGCGTTGAGTAATTCACCCCTCCACTTT.